This T cell receptor (beta chain) was observed in a study of T cell responses to AZD1222 COVID-19 vaccine. The method was immunoSEQ multiplex PCR; TCRdb's version includes in-frame clones alone and lacks a portion of them. The sample consists of about 100,000 clones, over 75% of them appearing once. The CDR3 contains 17 residues. Losses at the gene ends were 2 bases for V and 0 bases for J; bases not matched to a gene: 5. Germline loops: CDR1 MNHEY, CDR2 SMNVEV (reference sequence). The chain employs TRBV27 and TRBJ2-1, with TRBD2 matching over 9 bases. Material: peripheral blood, obtained on day 0 of AZD1222 vaccination. This clonotype was sampled from an adult in good health. The CDR3 sequence: CASSLISSGSSYNEQFF. The CDR3 nucleotides are TGTGCCAGCAGTTTAATTAGTAGCGGGAGCTCCTACAATGAGCAGTTCTTC.